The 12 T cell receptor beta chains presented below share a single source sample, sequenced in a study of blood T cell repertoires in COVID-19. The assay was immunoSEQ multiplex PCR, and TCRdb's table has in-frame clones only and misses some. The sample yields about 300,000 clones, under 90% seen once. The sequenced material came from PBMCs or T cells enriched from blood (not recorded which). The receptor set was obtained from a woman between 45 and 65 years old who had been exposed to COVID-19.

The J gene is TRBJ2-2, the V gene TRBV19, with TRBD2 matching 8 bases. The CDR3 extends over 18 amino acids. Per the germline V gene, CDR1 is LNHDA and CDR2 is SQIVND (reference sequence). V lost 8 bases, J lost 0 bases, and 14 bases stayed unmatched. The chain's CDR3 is CASGSRWSGGPNTGELFF. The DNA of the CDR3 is TGTGCCAGTGGAAGTAGGTGGAGCGGGGGCCCGAACACCGGGGAGCTGTTTTTT.

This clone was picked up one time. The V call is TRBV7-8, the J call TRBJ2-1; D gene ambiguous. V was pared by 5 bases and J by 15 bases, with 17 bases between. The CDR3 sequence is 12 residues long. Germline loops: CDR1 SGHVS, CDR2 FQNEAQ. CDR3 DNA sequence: TGTGCCAGCAGCCCGGTGGTAAGCGCGTTGTTCTTC. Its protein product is CASSPVVSALFF.

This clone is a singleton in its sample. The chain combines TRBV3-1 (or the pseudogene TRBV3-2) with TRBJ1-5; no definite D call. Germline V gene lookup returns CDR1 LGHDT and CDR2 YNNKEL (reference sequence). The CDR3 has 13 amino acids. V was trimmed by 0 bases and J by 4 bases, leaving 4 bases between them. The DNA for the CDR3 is TGTGCCAGCAGCCAAGACCTAAATCAGCCCCAGCATTTT. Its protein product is CASSQDLNQPQHF.

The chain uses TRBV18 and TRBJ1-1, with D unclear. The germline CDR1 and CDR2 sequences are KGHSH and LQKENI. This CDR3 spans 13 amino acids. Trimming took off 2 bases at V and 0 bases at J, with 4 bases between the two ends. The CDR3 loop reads CASSPDMNTEAFF. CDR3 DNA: TGTGCCAGCTCACCAGACATGAACACTGAAGCTTTCTTT.

CDR3 loop: CASSQDWVRAYNSPLHF. CDR3 nucleotides: TGCGCCAGCAGCCAAGATTGGGTTCGGGCCTATAATTCACCCCTCCACTTT. V is TRBV4-1 and J is TRBJ1-6, with D unclear. Trimming left V 0 bases short and J 2 bases short, with 11 bases between. The CDR3 is made up of 17 amino acids. Germline V CDR1 and CDR2: MGHRA, YSYEKL.

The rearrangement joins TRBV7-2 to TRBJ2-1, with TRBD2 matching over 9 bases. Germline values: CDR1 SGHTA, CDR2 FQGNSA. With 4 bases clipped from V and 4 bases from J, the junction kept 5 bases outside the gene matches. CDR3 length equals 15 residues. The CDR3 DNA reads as TGTGCCAGCAGCTCCGGGACTAGCAGATACAATGAGCAGTTCTTC. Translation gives CASSSGTSRYNEQFF.

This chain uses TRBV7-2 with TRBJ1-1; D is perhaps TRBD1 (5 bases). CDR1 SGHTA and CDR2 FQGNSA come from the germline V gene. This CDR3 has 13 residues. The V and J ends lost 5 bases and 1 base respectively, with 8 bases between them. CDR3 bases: TGTGCCAGCAGCCGCGACAGGAACACTGAAGCTTTCTTT. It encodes CASSRDRNTEAFF. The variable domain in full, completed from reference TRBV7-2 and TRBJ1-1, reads GAGVSQSPSNKVTEKGKDVELRCDPISGHTALYWYRQSLGQGLEFLIYFQGNSAPDKSGLPSDRFSAERTGGSVSTLTIQRTQQEDSAVYLCASSRDRNTEAFFGQGTRLTVV.

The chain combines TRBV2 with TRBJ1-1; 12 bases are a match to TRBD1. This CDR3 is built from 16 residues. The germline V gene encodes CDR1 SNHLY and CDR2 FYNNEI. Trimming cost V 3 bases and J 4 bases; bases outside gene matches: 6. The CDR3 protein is CASSEGQGAGTTEAFF. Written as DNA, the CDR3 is TGTGCCAGCAGTGAGGGACAGGGGGCGGGGACCACTGAAGCTTTCTTT.

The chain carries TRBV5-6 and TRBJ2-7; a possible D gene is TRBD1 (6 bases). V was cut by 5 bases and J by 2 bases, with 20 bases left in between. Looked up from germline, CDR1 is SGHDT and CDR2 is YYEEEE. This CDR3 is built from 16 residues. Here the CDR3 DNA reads TGTGCCAGCAGTTATAATATGGGACACCAAGCCTACGAGCAGTACTTC. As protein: CASSYNMGHQAYEQYF.

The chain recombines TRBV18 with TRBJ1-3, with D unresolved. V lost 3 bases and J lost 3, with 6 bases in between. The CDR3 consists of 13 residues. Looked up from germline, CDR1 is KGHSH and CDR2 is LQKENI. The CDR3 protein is CASSPSVGNTIYF. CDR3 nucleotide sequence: TGTGCCAGCTCACCGTCCGTTGGAAACACCATATATTTT.

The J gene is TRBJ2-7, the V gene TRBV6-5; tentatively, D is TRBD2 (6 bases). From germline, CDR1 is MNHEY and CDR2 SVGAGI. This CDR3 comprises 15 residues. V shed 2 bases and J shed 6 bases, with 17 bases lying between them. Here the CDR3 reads CASSYGGGNLAEQYF. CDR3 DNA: TGTGCCAGCAGTTACGGTGGGGGGAACCTCGCCGAGCAGTACTTC.

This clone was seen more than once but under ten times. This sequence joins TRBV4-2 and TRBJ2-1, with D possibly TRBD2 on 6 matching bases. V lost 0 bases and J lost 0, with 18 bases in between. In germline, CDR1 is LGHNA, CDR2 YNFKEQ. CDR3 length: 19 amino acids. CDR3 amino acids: CASSQDAPQGLSSYNEQFF. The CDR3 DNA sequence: TGTGCCAGCAGCCAAGATGCCCCTCAGGGACTGAGCTCCTACAATGAGCAGTTCTTC.